This T cell receptor beta chain was sequenced for a study of CD8+CD57+ T cells in acquired aplastic anemia. Study-wide results and limits: Overlapping CD8+ CDR3 repertoires of patients and controls contained twenty-nine shared sequences.

V lost 7 bases and J lost 2; bases outside the gene matches: 8. The CDR3 extends over 13 amino acids. Germline V gene lookup returns CDR1 SQVTM and CDR2 ANQGSEA. Patients sequenced had flow cytometry evidence of CD8+CD57+ cell expansion. There was no therapy given to any patient before the blood sampling took place. As to this clonotype: Its cognate antigen is unknown.

It was genomic DNA that served as the template for profiling TCR beta VDJ and CDR3. TCRdb independently ran MiXCR on the reads; one entry per CDR3 protein. Of 150,000 to 200,000 distinct CDR3 sequences in the sample, approximately 44% were seen once. Source material: sorted CD4+, CD8+, or CD8+CD57+ T cells (not recorded which) from PBMCs. V usage is TRBV29-1 and J usage is TRBJ2-7, with 7 bases identical to TRBD1. This clonotype was obtained from a human donor with aplastic anemia. The CDR3 loop reads CSAIKGAPYEQYF. The DNA of the CDR3 is TGCAGCGCCATTAAGGGGGCTCCCTACGAGCAGTACTTC.